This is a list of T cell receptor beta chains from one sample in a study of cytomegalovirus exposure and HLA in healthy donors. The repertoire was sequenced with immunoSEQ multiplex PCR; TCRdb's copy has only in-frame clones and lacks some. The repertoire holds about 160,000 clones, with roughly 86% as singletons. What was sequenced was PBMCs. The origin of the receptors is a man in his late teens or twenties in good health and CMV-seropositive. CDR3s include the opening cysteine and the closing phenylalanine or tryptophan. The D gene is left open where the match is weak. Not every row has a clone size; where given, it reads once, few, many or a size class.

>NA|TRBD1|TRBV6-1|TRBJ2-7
CASSGTESSYEQYF
TGTGCCAGCTCCGGGACAGAGAGCTCCTACGAGCAGTACTTC
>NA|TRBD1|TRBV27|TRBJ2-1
CASSFGTGNYNEQFF
TGTGCCAGCAGTTTCGGGACAGGGAATTACAATGAGCAGTTCTTC
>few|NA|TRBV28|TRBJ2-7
CASSLATYYEQYF
TGTGCCAGCAGTTTGGCGACTTACTACGAGCAGTACTTC
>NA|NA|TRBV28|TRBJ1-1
CASSSGLYTEAFF
TGTGCCAGCAGTTCAGGACTGTACACTGAAGCTTTCTTT
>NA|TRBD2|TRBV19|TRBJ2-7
CASSIGLAGVEQYF
TGTGCCAGTAGTATCGGCCTAGCGGGAGTTGAGCAGTACTTC
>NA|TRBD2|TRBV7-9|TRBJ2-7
CASSLVGSGRFQGYEQYF
TGTGCCAGCAGCTTAGTTGGTAGCGGGAGATTTCAAGGCTACGAGCAGTACTTC
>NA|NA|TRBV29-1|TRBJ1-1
CSVQLQGNTEAFF
TGCAGCGTCCAACTCCAGGGGAACACTGAAGCTTTCTTT
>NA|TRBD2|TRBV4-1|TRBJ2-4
CASSNAPLLAGRNIQYF
TGCGCCAGCAGCAACGCCCCACTACTAGCGGGAAGAAACATTCAGTACTTC
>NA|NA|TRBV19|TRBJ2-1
CASSIGLYTGGRIGEQFF
TGTGCCAGTAGTATCGGTTTGTATACCGGGGGGCGTATCGGTGAGCAGTTCTTC
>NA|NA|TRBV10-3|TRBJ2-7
CASGWDSGYEQYF
TGTGCCTCGGGGTGGGATAGCGGCTACGAGCAGTACTTC
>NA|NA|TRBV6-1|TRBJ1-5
CASSGGDDQPQHF
TGTGCCAGCAGTGGGGGGGACGATCAGCCCCAGCATTTT
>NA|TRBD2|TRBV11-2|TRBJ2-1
CASSLALAGVYNEQFF
TGTGCCAGCAGCTTAGCACTAGCGGGAGTCTACAATGAGCAGTTCTTC
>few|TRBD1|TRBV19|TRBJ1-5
CASRDRGNQPQHF
TGTGCCAGTCGGGACAGGGGCAATCAGCCCCAGCATTTT
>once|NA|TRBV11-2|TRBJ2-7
CASSLSEGVYEQYF
TGTGCCAGCAGCTTATCCGAGGGTGTCTACGAGCAGTACTTC